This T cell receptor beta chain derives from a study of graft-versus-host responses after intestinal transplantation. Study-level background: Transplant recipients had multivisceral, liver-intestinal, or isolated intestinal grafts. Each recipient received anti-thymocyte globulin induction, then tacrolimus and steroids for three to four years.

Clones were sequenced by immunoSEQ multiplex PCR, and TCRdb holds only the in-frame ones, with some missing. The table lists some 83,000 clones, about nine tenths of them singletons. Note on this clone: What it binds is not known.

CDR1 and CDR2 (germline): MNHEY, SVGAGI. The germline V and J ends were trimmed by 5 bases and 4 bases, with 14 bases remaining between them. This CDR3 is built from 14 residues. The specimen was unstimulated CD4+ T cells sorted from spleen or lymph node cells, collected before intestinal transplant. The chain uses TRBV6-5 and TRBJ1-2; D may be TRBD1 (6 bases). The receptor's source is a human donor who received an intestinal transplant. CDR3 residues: CASSDRTAAYGYTF. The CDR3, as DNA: TGTGCCAGCAGTGACCGGACAGCCGCCTATGGCTACACCTTC.